What follows are 23 T cell receptor beta chains derived from one specimen sequenced in a study of CD8+ T cells in alopecia areata. Lesional scalp tissue (obtained by punch biopsy) and peripheral blood were collected from alopecia areata patients. Sequencing relied on a cDNA template that was reverse transcribed from extracted RNA. Data came from immunoSEQ multiplex PCR; TCRdb stores just in-frame clones and leaves some out. In the table there are 7,000 to 9,500 clones, around 55% of which are singletons. The sequences come from skin, collected at week 0. The receptors originated from a human donor with alopecia areata.

CDR3 loop: CASSPGTAYQETQYF. The CDR3 DNA reads TGTGCCAGCAGTCCTGGGACAGCCTACCAAGAGACCCAGTACTTC. V is TRBV6-1 and J is TRBJ2-5; 7 bases align to TRBD1. Per germline, CDR1 MNHNS and CDR2 SASEGT. After removal of 5 bases from V and 0 bases from J, the junction contained 6 bases not matched to a gene. The CDR3 is 15 residues long.

The genes are TRBV6-8 and TRBJ2-1; a weak D match, TRBD2 (6 bases). The CDR3 length is 19 residues. Looked up from germline, CDR1 is MNHGY and CDR2 is SAAAGT. With 2 bases removed from V and 4 bases from J, the gap between germline ends came to 24 bases. The CDR3 nucleotides are TGTGCCAGCAGTTACCGCCCTAGTAAGAATAGCGGAGAATACAATGAGCAGTTCTTC. Its protein product is CASSYRPSKNSGEYNEQFF.

The chain links TRBV25-1 to TRBJ2-1, with a possible D match to TRBD1 (6 bases). The germline CDR1 and CDR2 sequences are MGHDK and SYGVNS. This CDR3 spans 17 amino acids. Trimming took 2 bases from V and 5 from J, leaving 19 bases between them. CDR3 nucleotide sequence: TGTGCCAGCAGTGAAACCCTCGGGTTAGCAGGGGACAATGAGCAGTTCTTC. The encoded protein is CASSETLGLAGDNEQFF.

This clone has just a few counts. The rearrangement links TRBV18 to TRBJ2-2; D gene ambiguous. V dropped 4 bases and J dropped 3 bases, with 3 bases sitting between them. The CDR3 length is 12 residues. Germline assignment: CDR1 KGHSH and CDR2 LQKENI. CDR3 sequence: CASSQDTGELFF. The CDR3 bases are TGTGCCAGCTCACAGGACACCGGGGAGCTGTTTTTT.

This clone was counted a few times. The chain couples TRBV7-2 to TRBJ2-1; 11 nucleotides align to TRBD2. CDR3 length: 17 residues. The germline CDR1 and CDR2 sequences are SGHTA and FQGNSA. V was pared by 3 bases and J by 4 bases, with 8 bases of the junction left unmatched. The chain's CDR3 is CASSFTAGLAVYNEQFF. The CDR3 DNA reads TGTGCCAGCAGCTTCACGGCGGGACTAGCGGTTTACAATGAGCAGTTCTTC.

V and J are TRBV7-9 and TRBJ2-2; 8 bases are shared with TRBD2. J lost 3 bases, V lost 5 bases, and 5 bases had no gene match. The CDR3 runs to 15 residues. Germline CDR1 and CDR2: SEHNR and FQNEAQ (reference sequence). The CDR3 nucleotides read TGTGCCAGCAGCACACTAGCGGACGACACCGGGGAGCTGTTTTTT. Amino acids: CASSTLADDTGELFF. The whole variable domain, filled in from reference TRBV7-9 and TRBJ2-2, reads DTGVSQNPRHKITKRGQNVTFRCDPISEHNRLYWYRQTLGQGPEFLTYFQNEAQLEKSRLLSDRFSAERPKGSFSTLEIQRTEQGDSAMYLCASSTLADDTGELFFGEGSRLTVL.

As concerns this clone: The CDR3 does not end in the conserved phenylalanine or tryptophan, so this is likely a read error. The chain carries TRBV7-8 and TRBJ2-7; 12 positions agree with TRBD2. Germline V gene lookup returns CDR1 SGHVS and CDR2 FQNEAQ. J gave up 0 bases and V 5 bases, and 8 bases lay outside the gene matches. The length of the CDR3 is 17 residues. CDR3: CASSPGLAGLSSYEQYS. In nucleotides, the CDR3 is TGTGCCAGCAGCCCCGGACTAGCGGGACTGAGCTCCTACGAGCAGTACTCC.

This chain joins TRBV28 and TRBJ1-2, with D tentatively TRBD1 (5 bases). Germline loops: CDR1 MDHEN, CDR2 SYDVKM. The CDR3 totals 13 residues. The V end was cut by 5 bases, the J end by 6 bases, with 13 bases between. Here the CDR3 reads CASSPPMTDGYTF. CDR3 in DNA: TGTGCCAGCAGTCCGCCGATGACAGATGGCTACACCTTC.

The chain is built from TRBV7-9 and TRBJ1-2; D not resolved. This CDR3 has 12 amino acids. V was clipped by 1 base and J by 10 bases, with 10 bases between them. From germline, CDR1 is SEHNR and CDR2 FQNEAQ (reference sequence). CDR3 in DNA: TGTGCCAGCAGCTTAGGGGTCAGTAACTACACCTTC. It translates to CASSLGVSNYTF.

Only a few counts were recorded for this clone. The gene calls are TRBV19 and TRBJ2-3; 8 nucleotides agree with TRBD2. Losses at the gene ends were 5 bases for V and 4 bases for J; bases not matched to a gene: 8. Germline loops: CDR1 LNHDA, CDR2 SQIVND (reference sequence). CDR3 length: 15 amino acids. This CDR3 reads CASSYTGGPADTQYF. The CDR3 DNA is TGTGCCAGTAGTTATACGGGAGGGCCAGCAGATACGCAGTATTTT.

The table lists this clone with a few counts. V usage is TRBV29-1 and J usage is TRBJ2-3; D is unresolved. This CDR3 spans 12 amino acids. Germline V gene data show CDR1 as SQVTM and CDR2 as ANQGSEA. Trimming pared 3 bases from V and 2 bases from J, leaving 6 bases between. CDR3 nucleotides: TGCAGCGTTGAGGCTAACACAGATACGCAGTATTTT. It translates to CSVEANTDTQYF.

The chain links TRBV7-2 to TRBJ1-2; D is unclear. The CDR3 runs 14 residues. The V and J ends lost 1 base and 2 bases respectively, with 8 bases between them. From germline, CDR1 is SGHTA and CDR2 FQGNSA. CDR3 bases: TGTGCCAGCAGCTTAGAAACGGCGAACTATGGCTACACCTTC. Encoded protein: CASSLETANYGYTF.

V and J are TRBV15 and TRBJ1-4; D remains unclear. Trimming took off 6 bases at V and 3 bases at J, with 14 bases between the two ends. Germline-derived CDR1 and CDR2 are LNHNV and YYDKDF (reference sequence). The CDR3 runs 15 residues. The CDR3 is CATRHPAGSNEKLFF. In DNA, the CDR3 is TGTGCCACCAGACACCCGGCCGGATCTAATGAAAAACTGTTTTTT.

The rearrangement uses TRBV5-1 and TRBJ2-2; D is uncertain. From germline, CDR1 is SGHRS and CDR2 YFSETQ. V shed 5 bases and J shed 0 bases, with 14 bases lying between them. The CDR3 totals 16 residues. CDR3 bases: TGCGCCAGCAGGGGCGGAGTAGGTGCGAACACCGGGGAGCTGTTTTTT. Protein product: CASRGGVGANTGELFF.

The chain carries TRBV6-1 and TRBJ2-1; 11 bases are shared with TRBD2. The CDR3 is 15 residues long. Trimming at V came to 3 bases and at J to 7 bases, leaving 5 bases not matched to a gene. CDR1 MNHNS and CDR2 SASEGT come from the germline V gene. In DNA form, the CDR3 reads TGTGCCAGCAGTGAGTATACTAGCGGGGGAAATGAGCAGTTCTTC. Translation gives CASSEYTSGGNEQFF.

The chain uses TRBV7-8 and TRBJ2-1, with TRBD2 identical over 12 bases. Per germline, CDR1 SGHVS and CDR2 FQNEAQ. The CDR3 extends over 16 amino acids. J lost 14 bases, V lost 1 base, and 12 bases had no gene match. CDR3 sequence (DNA): TGTGCCAGCAGCTTAGTAGGACTAGCGGGATCCCCCGGGGAGTTCTTC. This encodes CASSLVGLAGSPGEFF.

J is TRBJ2-5 and V is TRBV7-9; D possibly corresponds to TRBD1 (6 bases). The CDR3 is made up of 15 amino acids. The V end lost 5 bases, the J end lost 1 base, and 14 bases lay between the germline ends. Germline V gene data show CDR1 as SEHNR and CDR2 as FQNEAQ (reference sequence). CDR3: CASSRTVGTQETQYF. The CDR3 coding sequence is TGTGCCAGCAGCCGGACAGTGGGGACCCAAGAGACCCAGTACTTC. Drawing the rest from reference TRBV7-9 and TRBJ2-5, the complete variable domain is DTGVSQNPRHKITKRGQNVTFRCDPISEHNRLYWYRQTLGQGPEFLTYFQNEAQLEKSRLLSDRFSAERPKGSFSTLEIQRTEQGDSAMYLCASSRTVGTQETQYFGPGTRLLVL.

The rearrangement uses TRBV4-3 and TRBJ1-1; D gene unclear. V was trimmed by 1 base and J by 0 bases, leaving 6 bases between them. Germline values: CDR1 LGHNA, CDR2 YSLEER. The CDR3 totals 14 residues. The CDR3 region is CASSQGVMNTEAFF. The CDR3 DNA sequence: TGCGCCAGCAGCCAAGGGGTCATGAACACTGAAGCTTTCTTT.

The table lists this clone with a few counts. This CDR3 is also generated by other DNA sequences in the sample. The V gene is TRBV11-3, the J gene TRBJ1-1, with unresolved D. CDR1 SGHNT and CDR2 YENEEA come from the germline V gene. The CDR3 covers 11 residues. V was trimmed by 1 base and J by 6 bases, leaving 3 bases between them. CDR3 amino acids: CASSLGSEAFF. In DNA, the CDR3 is TGTGCCAGCAGCTTAGGGTCTGAAGCTTTCTTT.

This clone appeared a single time. The chain combines TRBV7-9 with TRBJ1-1; D not resolved. Trimming removed 1 base from V and 1 base from J, with 4 bases in between. Per germline, CDR1 SEHNR and CDR2 FQNEAQ (reference sequence). The CDR3 spans 13 residues. The CDR3 DNA sequence: TGTGCCAGCAGCTTAGGGTGGAACACTGAAGCTTTCTTT. Translation: CASSLGWNTEAFF.

This clone was counted between two and nine times. This sequence joins TRBV29-1 and TRBJ1-2; the D gene is possibly TRBD1 (6 bases). CDR3 length: 15 amino acids. V lost 1 base and J 2 bases, leaving 14 bases between the germline ends. Germline V CDR1 and CDR2: SQVTM, ANQGSEA. The CDR3: CSVEVRAGVNYGYTF. DNA for the CDR3: TGCAGCGTTGAAGTACGGGCAGGGGTAAACTATGGCTACACCTTC.

Only a few counts were recorded for this clone. J is TRBJ2-7 and V is TRBV23-1, with D perhaps TRBD1 (5 bases). TRBV23-1 belongs to the ORF category, with a function that is uncertain. Trimming shortened V by 4 bases and J by 3 bases, and 13 bases separated the two germline ends. The CDR3 is 14 residues long. The CDR3 is CASSRRGPGYEQYF. The CDR3 bases are TGCGCCAGCAGTCGTAGGGGCCCGGGCTACGAGCAGTACTTC.

This clone was seen only a few times. The gene calls are TRBV7-2 and TRBJ2-1, with TRBD2 as a possible D gene (6 bases). The CDR3 loop spans 15 amino acids. Per the germline V gene, CDR1 is SGHTA and CDR2 is FQGNSA. V was cut by 6 bases and J by 0 bases, with 12 bases left in between. CDR3 in amino acids: CASSPRLDSYNEQFF. The CDR3 DNA sequence: TGTGCCAGCAGTCCCAGACTAGACTCCTACAATGAGCAGTTCTTC.